The source of this TCR beta chain is a study of blood T cell repertoires in COVID-19. From germline, CDR1 is SGHRS and CDR2 YFSETQ. V trimming: 5 bases; J trimming: 10 bases; junction bases outside the gene matches: 14. CDR3 size: 17 residues. Authors' data handling: Reference gene primer amplification in the assay estimated nucleated cell counts. Generated by immunoSEQ multiplex PCR, the TCRdb table keeps only in-frame clones and is missing some. The V and J calls and clone size were taken over from that table, and D and trimming were inferred from the DNA. Here the sample spans about 30,000 clones, approximately 80% being singletons.

Material: peripheral blood. The V call is TRBV5-1, the J call TRBJ2-1; 14 bases align to TRBD2. The origin of this receptor is a human donor in a cohort sampled during active COVID-19. CDR3 residues: CASSRVGTSGGDREQFF. CDR3 DNA sequence: TGCGCCAGCAGTCGGGTGGGGACTAGCGGGGGAGACAGAGAGCAGTTCTTC.